This TCR beta chain was identified in a study of long-term antiretroviral therapy in people with HIV. Study summary: Samples from the earliest time points predate the 2015 immediate-ART recommendation by about a decade. Study-wide findings and caveats: Sampling of blood ran from about 2004 to 2017, and older ART regimens were possibly in use. Repertoires looked antigen-experienced, with only a slight naive shift after ART.

V lost 5 bases, J lost 8 bases, and 7 bases stayed unmatched. The CDR3 totals 15 residues. Looked up from germline, CDR1 is SGHTA and CDR2 is FQGTGA. At survey level, the immunoSEQ assay was run in its v3.0 version. Assay used: immunoSEQ multiplex PCR; TCRdb lists only in-frame clones, some missing. The sample lists approximately 33,000 clones, 75% to 90% occurring once. To note about this clone: Its antigen is unidentified.

The source is a man aged 18 to 35 with HIV. Here the sequenced sample was unsorted PBMCs, taken 0.8 years before starting antiretroviral therapy. The chain combines TRBV7-3 with TRBJ2-1, with TRBD2 matching 12 bases. CDR3 coding DNA: TGTGCCAGCAGCCCTAGCGGGGGGGCTAAATATGAGCAGTTCTTC. Translation gives CASSPSGGAKYEQFF.